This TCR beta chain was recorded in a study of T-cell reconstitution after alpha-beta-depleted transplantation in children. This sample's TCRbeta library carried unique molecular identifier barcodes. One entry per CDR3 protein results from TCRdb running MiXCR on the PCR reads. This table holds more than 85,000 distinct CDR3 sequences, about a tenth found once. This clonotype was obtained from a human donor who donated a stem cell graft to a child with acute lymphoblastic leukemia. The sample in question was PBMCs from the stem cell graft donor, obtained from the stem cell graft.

CDR3 sequence reads: CASSLRGGGAHNEQFF. Written as DNA, the CDR3 is TGCGCCAGCAGCTTGAGGGGAGGGGGCGCCCACAATGAGCAGTTCTTC. V is TRBV5-1 and J is TRBJ2-1; D is tentatively TRBD1 or TRBD2 (7 bases each). CDR3 length: 16 residues. Germline V gene sequence: CDR1 SGHRS, CDR2 YFSETQ. Trimming took off 1 base at V and 5 bases at J, with 16 bases between the two ends.